This T cell receptor beta chain was found in a study of CD8 T cells in ankylosing spondylitis. General observations from the study: The study identified a TCR beta motif of several highly homologous variants that appeared characteristic of ankylosing spondylitis blood. Matched ankylosing spondylitis synovial fluid reportedly contained a significantly enriched population of disease-linked clones.

This clonotype was seen many times. Antigen specificity is unknown. Germline CDR1 and CDR2: KGHSH and LQKENI. This CDR3 is built from 16 residues. V shed 2 bases, J shed 7 bases, and the junction held 11 bases outside the gene matches. It was by quantitative 5'-RACE with molecular barcodes that TCR beta libraries were made. TCRdb passed the 5' RACE reads through MiXCR, listing each CDR3 protein once. The sample consists of 290,000 or so distinct CDR3 sequences, roughly 20% of them appearing once. J is TRBJ2-1 and V is TRBV18, with 7 bases fitting TRBD2. The clonotype comes from a female donor with ankylosing spondylitis or in good health (not recorded which). What was sequenced was blood, either unsorted or a sorted T cell fraction (not recorded which). The CDR3 loop reads CASSPSKASGANEQFF. CDR3 sequence (DNA): TGTGCCAGCTCACCAAGTAAGGCTAGCGGAGCGAATGAGCAGTTCTTC.